The rows below give T cell receptor beta chains drawn from one sample of a study of blood T cell repertoires in COVID-19. The method was immunoSEQ multiplex PCR; TCRdb's version includes in-frame clones alone and lacks a portion of them. The sample has about 180,000 clones, around four fifths seen once; the top ten hold 17%. Specimen: PBMCs or T cells enriched from blood (not recorded which). Source of these receptors: a woman in her fifties or sixties who had recovered from COVID-19. Both conserved end residues are part of each CDR3. D genes are given only for firm matches. Rows give clone size only sometimes, using once, few, many, or a class for an expanded clone.

v_gene	abundance	j_gene	d_gene	CDR3aa	CDR3nt
TRBV30	.	TRBJ1-1	TRBD1	CAWSAGQGARTEAFF	TGTGCCTGGAGTGCAGGACAGGGGGCAAGGACTGAAGCTTTCTTT
TRBV9	.	TRBJ1-1	TRBD1	CASSERTGPNTEAFF	TGTGCCAGCAGCGAACGGACAGGACCGAACACTGAAGCTTTCTTT
TRBV24-1	.	TRBJ2-1	TRBD2	CATSDSLGTSGTVYNEQFF	TGTGCCACCAGTGATTCCCTTGGGACTAGCGGGACCGTTTACAATGAGCAGTTCTTC
TRBV11-2	.	TRBJ2-7	TRBD2	CASSLAGGPSYEQYF	TGTGCCAGCAGCTTAGCGGGAGGGCCCTCCTACGAGCAGTACTTC
TRBV27	.	TRBJ2-3	TRBD1	CASSLLTGASTDTQYF	TGTGCCAGCAGTCTCCTGACAGGGGCTAGCACAGATACGCAGTATTTT
TRBV30	many	TRBJ1-1	.	CAWNTGVTENTEAFF	TGTGCCTGGAACACGGGGGTTACGGAGAACACTGAAGCTTTCTTT
TRBV25-1	.	TRBJ2-3	.	CASSDGLLSTDTQYF	TGTGCCAGCAGTGATGGACTCCTCTCGACAGATACGCAGTATTTT
TRBV7-9	.	TRBJ1-1	.	CASSLVDTEAFF	TGTGCCAGCAGCTTAGTCGACACTGAAGCTTTCTTT
TRBV2	.	TRBJ2-3	TRBD2	CASSDSGLASTDTQYF	TGTGCCAGCAGTGACTCGGGACTAGCGAGCACAGATACGCAGTATTTT
TRBV11-2	.	TRBJ2-1	TRBD2	CASSSLAGAGNEQFF	TGTGCCAGCAGCTCACTAGCGGGAGCGGGCAATGAGCAGTTCTTC
TRBV7-6	.	TRBJ2-2	TRBD1	CASSTRTGSHTGELFF	TGTGCCAGCAGCACGCGGACAGGGAGTCACACCGGGGAGCTGTTTTTT
TRBV2	.	TRBJ2-1	TRBD1	CASSEALQGVNEQFF	TGTGCCAGCAGTGAAGCGCTACAGGGGGTCAATGAGCAGTTCTTC
TRBV3-1/TRBV3-2	.	TRBJ2-7	TRBD1	CASSHRTGAVEQYF	TGTGCCAGCAGCCACAGGACAGGGGCGGTCGAGCAGTACTTC
TRBV10-3	.	TRBJ2-1	.	CAISESSGVASNYNEQFF	TGTGCCATCAGTGAGTCGTCTGGAGTGGCTAGCAATTACAATGAGCAGTTCTTC
TRBV7-9	.	TRBJ2-4	TRBD2	CASSRGLGQNIQYF	TGTGCCAGCAGCCGGGGACTAGGCCAAAACATTCAGTACTTC
TRBV2	.	TRBJ2-3	.	CASRKTGLRTDTQYF	TGTGCCAGCAGAAAGACGGGACTCCGCACAGATACGCAGTATTTT
TRBV7-3	.	TRBJ1-1	.	CASSLNPGLGAEAFF	TGTGCCAGCAGCTTAAATCCAGGCCTAGGGGCTGAAGCTTTCTTT
TRBV2	.	TRBJ1-2	.	CASSDLAAGVDYGYTF	TGTGCCAGCAGTGACCTCGCGGCGGGAGTCGACTATGGCTACACCTTC
TRBV19	.	TRBJ2-1	.	CATRSWAEHNEQFF	TGTGCGACCCGATCGTGGGCAGAGCACAATGAGCAGTTCTTC
TRBV9	.	TRBJ2-3	TRBD2	CASSSRTSLSTDTQYF	TGTGCCAGCAGCTCTCGGACTAGCTTGAGCACAGATACGCAGTATTTT
TRBV2	.	TRBJ2-1	.	CASKWRSSYNEQFF	TGTGCCAGCAAATGGAGGTCGTCCTACAATGAGCAGTTCTTC
TRBV19	.	TRBJ2-1	TRBD2	CASSSSGGRTYNEQFF	TGTGCCAGTAGTTCCTCGGGAGGGCGTACCTACAATGAGCAGTTCTTC
TRBV4-3	.	TRBJ2-1	TRBD2	CASSQLAGAEYEQFF	TGCGCCAGCAGCCAACTAGCGGGAGCGGAATATGAGCAGTTCTTC
TRBV10-2	once	TRBJ2-1	TRBD2	CASSERLAGVSNKGGEQFF	TGCGCCAGCAGTGAAAGACTAGCGGGAGTTTCCAACAAAGGCGGTGAGCAGTTCTTC
TRBV4-2	few	TRBJ2-3	TRBD2	CASSPGLAGEHTQYF	TGTGCCAGCAGCCCGGGACTAGCGGGAGAACATACGCAGTATTTT
TRBV4-2	.	TRBJ2-1	TRBD1	CASSQASGQGLSSQFF	TGTGCCAGCAGCCAAGCTTCTGGACAGGGATTATCCTCGCAGTTCTTC
TRBV9	.	TRBJ2-1	.	CASSHRTAGEGYNEQFF	TGTGCCAGCAGCCACCGGACGGCAGGGGAGGGCTACAATGAGCAGTTCTTC
TRBV11-3	.	TRBJ2-1	TRBD2	CASSSLLGLALYNEQFF	TGTGCCAGCAGCTCATTACTCGGACTAGCGCTTTACAATGAGCAGTTCTTC
TRBV10-1	.	TRBJ2-4	TRBD2	CASSPGLAELAKNIQYF	TGCGCCAGCAGCCCGGGACTAGCGGAACTAGCCAAAAACATTCAGTACTTC
TRBV5-1	.	TRBJ1-3	.	CASSPDTATAGNTIYF	TGCGCCAGCAGCCCGGACACCGCCACGGCTGGAAACACCATATATTTT
TRBV7-6	.	TRBJ1-1	.	CASTLGPNTEAFF	TGTGCCAGCACCTTAGGGCCGAACACTGAAGCTTTCTTT
TRBV5-5	.	TRBJ2-5	.	CASSWGDHQETQYF	TGTGCCAGCAGCTGGGGGGACCACCAAGAGACCCAGTACTTC
TRBV19	.	TRBJ1-1	.	CASSIGENTEAFF	TGTGCCAGTAGTATTGGAGAGAACACTGAAGCTTTCTTT
TRBV29-1	.	TRBJ2-3	TRBD1	CSVDRGRHTDTQYF	TGCAGCGTCGACAGGGGTCGACACACAGATACGCAGTATTTT
TRBV21-1	.	TRBJ2-3	.	CASTLAGDADTQYF	TGTGCCAGCACTCTAGCGGGGGATGCAGATACGCAGTATTTT
TRBV28	.	TRBJ2-7	TRBD2	CASSGGGTYEQYF	TGTGCCAGCAGTGGGGGAGGGACCTACGAGCAGTACTTC
TRBV29-1	.	TRBJ1-1	TRBD1	CSVPDRDRKPTGTEAFF	TGCAGCGTACCCGACCGGGACAGGAAGCCCACGGGCACTGAAGCTTTCTTT
TRBV4-1	.	TRBJ2-3	.	CASGSGGTTDTQYF	TGCGCCAGTGGGTCTGGCGGGACCACAGATACGCAGTATTTT
TRBV10-1	.	TRBJ2-7	TRBD1	CASSESWDSTYEQYF	TGCGCCAGCAGTGAGTCGTGGGACAGTACCTACGAGCAGTACTTC
TRBV11-2	once	TRBJ2-3	TRBD2	CASSFYGGWRDTQYF	TGTGCCAGCAGCTTTTACGGGGGGTGGAGAGATACGCAGTATTTT
TRBV5-6	.	TRBJ2-3	.	CASSLRVGGGADTQYF	TGTGCCAGCAGCTTGCGGGTGGGAGGAGGCGCAGATACGCAGTATTTT
TRBV30	.	TRBJ2-5	.	CAWSFWLQETQYF	TGTGCCTGGAGTTTTTGGCTCCAAGAGACCCAGTACTTC
TRBV6-5	.	TRBJ2-7	TRBD1	CASSYAGQGTYEQYF	TGTGCCAGCAGTTACGCAGGACAGGGGACCTACGAGCAGTACTTC
TRBV21-1	few	TRBJ2-7	.	CASSKDRIYEQYF	TGTGCCAGCAGCAAAGACAGGATCTACGAGCAGTACTTC
TRBV3-1/TRBV3-2	few	TRBJ1-1	.	CASSLVLGGFNTEAFF	TGTGCCAGCAGCCTGGTATTAGGGGGTTTTAACACTGAAGCTTTCTTT
TRBV5-1	.	TRBJ2-3	.	CASSLQGYSTDTQYF	TGCGCCAGCAGCTTGCAGGGGTATAGCACAGATACGCAGTATTTT
TRBV7-2	.	TRBJ2-3	.	CASSLRQGGSSTQYF	TGTGCCAGCAGCTTAAGGCAGGGAGGTTCGTCAACGCAGTATTTT
TRBV4-3	.	TRBJ1-3	TRBD1	CASSQDQTGSGNTIYF	TGCGCCAGCAGCCAAGATCAGACAGGGTCTGGAAACACCATATATTTT
TRBV9	.	TRBJ1-3	TRBD1	CASSVVAGTAIGNTIYF	TGTGCCAGCAGCGTAGTGGCCGGGACAGCAATTGGAAACACCATATATTTT
TRBV19	.	TRBJ2-4	TRBD1	CASRNLKEGAIILGAINIQYF	TGTGCCAGTAGGAACCTTAAAGAGGGGGCTATTATTCTGGGGGCCATAAACATTCAGTACTTC
TRBV5-6	.	TRBJ1-2	.	CASMMGSGGNGYTF	TGTGCCAGCATGATGGGGAGTGGCGGCAATGGCTACACCTTC
TRBV5-5	many	TRBJ2-7	.	CASSLVVETNYEQYF	TGTGCCAGCAGCTTGGTGGTGGAGACGAACTACGAGCAGTACTTC